The source of this T cell receptor (beta chain) is a study of response to subunit inactivated influenza vaccine. Study observations and caveats: Each seasonal flu vaccination may recruit only limited new T cells, authors suggested.

This clonotype appeared many times. Its target is not known. The germline V gene encodes CDR1 DFQATT and CDR2 SNEGSKA (reference sequence). Trimming pared 0 bases from V and 8 bases from J, leaving 19 bases between. This CDR3 is built from 16 residues. One entry per CDR3 protein, called by TCRdb with MiXCR from the RT-PCR reads. Of 400,000 to 650,000 distinct CDR3 sequences detected, approximately 6.9% appear once; the ten largest clones hold approximately 14%. The receptor comes from a man between 50 and 69 years old who received an inactivated influenza vaccine. Sequenced here: PBMCs from blood, sampled less than 25 months after vaccination. The chain combines TRBV20-1 with TRBJ1-4; a weak D match, TRBD1 (5 bases). CDR3 coding DNA: TGCAGTGCTAGAGATGGTGTGGGCCAGGGAGCCGAAAAACTGTTTTTT. This translates into CSARDGVGQGAEKLFF.